This T cell receptor (beta chain) came from a study of shared clonotypes between healthy human individuals. Broader study findings: Tissue TCR repertoires likely differ from these blood-only repertoires. Clonotypes which were not shared had lower generation probabilities than clonotypes that all four donors shared.

Remarks on this clone: The antigen is undetermined.

The germline V and J ends were trimmed by 0 bases and 3 bases, with 12 bases remaining between them. Germline CDR1 and CDR2: MNHEY and SVGAGI. The CDR3 totals 15 residues. Deep-level assay runs were performed. Sorted-subset replicate PCR reactions were performed with 200 ng DNA, corresponding to tens of thousands of T cell genomes. Some clones are missing from TCRdb's copy, which holds only in-frame ones; the method was immunoSEQ multiplex PCR. The repertoire holds roughly 2.2 million clones, with 93% as singletons. Sequencing was performed on naive CD4+ T cells from PBMCs. Specified subset: CD45RA+ positively selected. This clonotype was obtained from a man between 18 and 29 years old in good health. Some clones in this sample may be carry-over from other donors' samples. This rearrangement joins TRBV6-5 to TRBJ2-7, with TRBD1 as a possible D gene (6 bases). CDR3 sequence (DNA): TGTGCCAGCAGTTACTCGATGGGGGCAGGCTACGAGCAGTACTTC. This encodes CASSYSMGAGYEQYF.